This is a list of T cell receptor beta chains from one sample in a study of blood T cell repertoires in COVID-19. Profiling relied on immunoSEQ multiplex PCR, and the TCRdb table lists in-frame clones only, not all of them. Altogether roughly 330,000 clones are present, approximately 87% being singletons, with the ten largest covering approximately 5%. Sequencing was performed on PBMCs or T cells enriched from blood (not recorded which). The receptors come from a young woman who had recovered from COVID-19. Each CDR3 is given with its conserved first and last residue. D genes are given only for firm matches. The listing skips clone size in some rows; elsewhere it reads once, few, many or a size class.

>TRBV5-1|TRBJ2-7|.|.
TGCGCCAGCAGCTTGTCGGGGGAGAACACCTACGAGCAGTACTTC
CASSLSGENTYEQYF
>TRBV5-6|TRBJ1-4|.|.
TGTGCCAGCAGGTATTCAGGACTGGCTAATGAAAAACTGTTTTTT
CASRYSGLANEKLFF
>TRBV2|TRBJ1-2|.|.
TGTGCCAGCCTCGCAGAAGTTAACTATGGCTACACCTTC
CASLAEVNYGYTF
>TRBV4-2|TRBJ1-1|TRBD1|.
TGTGCCAGCAGCCAAGGGACAGGGGAGAACACTGAAGCTTTCTTT
CASSQGTGENTEAFF
>TRBV6-2/TRBV6-3|TRBJ2-6|.|.
TGTGCCAGCAGTAGTTCAGGGTCCAGTGGGGCCAACGTCCTGACTTTC
CASSSSGSSGANVLTF
>TRBV28|TRBJ2-3|.|.
TGTGCCAGCAGTTTATGGGGCGGCAGCCGGGGAAATACGCAGTATTTT
CASSLWGGSRGNTQYF
>TRBV27|TRBJ1-2|.|.
TGTGCCAGCAGTTTCGGCAGGGACTATGGCTACACCTTC
CASSFGRDYGYTF
>TRBV5-1|TRBJ1-2|.|.
TGCGCCAGCAGTTTAACCGGGACAAGTGGCTACACCTTC
CASSLTGTSGYTF
>TRBV7-9|TRBJ2-7|.|few
TGTGCCAGCAGCGCCACAGGGTACGAGCAGTACTTC
CASSATGYEQYF
>TRBV7-9|TRBJ2-3|.|once
TGTGCCAGCAGCCCCCCAGGAGGGGCAGATACGCAGTATTTT
CASSPPGGADTQYF
>TRBV18|TRBJ2-1|TRBD2|once
TGTGCCAGCTCACCACGGCAAGGGACTAGCGGTTTCAATGAGCAGTTCTTC
CASSPRQGTSGFNEQFF
>TRBV14|TRBJ1-2|TRBD1|.
TGTGCCAGCAGCCAGCCGGGACAGGGGAAGTATGGCTACACCTTC
CASSQPGQGKYGYTF
>TRBV5-5|TRBJ1-5|TRBD1|.
TGTGCCAGCAGCTTACAGGGGGCGGTCAATCAGCCCCAGCATTTT
CASSLQGAVNQPQHF
>TRBV30|TRBJ1-6|.|.
TGTGCCTGGAGTGGAAAACAGGGCCTAGTGGATTCACCCCTCCACTTT
CAWSGKQGLVDSPLHF
>TRBV4-1|TRBJ2-7|.|.
TGCGCCAGCAGCCAAGACCGGTCAGGCTACGAGCAGTACTTC
CASSQDRSGYEQYF
>TRBV12-3/TRBV12-4|TRBJ2-5|TRBD2|.
TGTGCCAGCAGCCGTACTAGCGTAGAGACCCAGTACTTC
CASSRTSVETQYF
>TRBV6-5|TRBJ2-6|.|.
TGTGCCAGCAGTTACTCCCCAGGCTCTGGGGCCAACGTCCTGACTTTC
CASSYSPGSGANVLTF
>TRBV30|TRBJ1-5|.|.
TGTGCCTGGAGTAAAACAGAGTATAGCAATCAGCCCCAGCATTTT
CAWSKTEYSNQPQHF
>TRBV5-1|TRBJ2-3|TRBD1|.
TGCGCCAGCAGCTTGGAGGGACAGGGGACAGATACGCAGTATTTT
CASSLEGQGTDTQYF
>TRBV7-9|TRBJ1-6|TRBD1|.
TGTGCCAGCAGCTTAGCGGCGGCAGGGGGCGAATTGGGTGATTCACCCCTCCACTTT
CASSLAAAGGELGDSPLHF
>TRBV18|TRBJ2-4|TRBD1|.
TGTGCCAGCTCACCCCGGGACAGGGGGACAACCAAAAACATTCAGTACTTC
CASSPRDRGTTKNIQYF
>TRBV5-4|TRBJ1-2|.|.
TGTGCCAGCAGCTTGGTGGGTGGGAGTAACTATGGCTACACCTTC
CASSLVGGSNYGYTF
>TRBV6-2/TRBV6-3|TRBJ1-5|TRBD1|.
TGTGCCAGCAGTTACATGAGGGGACAGGGGAACAATCAGCCCCAGCATTTT
CASSYMRGQGNNQPQHF
>TRBV5-1|TRBJ1-1|TRBD1|.
TGCGCCAGCAGCCCCCTGACAGGGGCGAACACTGAAGCTTTCTTT
CASSPLTGANTEAFF
>TRBV2|TRBJ2-7|TRBD1|.
TGTGCCAGCAGTGAGGGCAGGGGGCCCCACGAGCAGTACTTC
CASSEGRGPHEQYF
>TRBV7-6|TRBJ1-2|TRBD1|.
TGTGCCAGCACCAATGGGGAAGGGACAGGCCCTTTGAATGGCTACACCTTC
CASTNGEGTGPLNGYTF
>TRBV27|TRBJ2-7|TRBD2|.
TGTGCCAGCAGTCCCTGGACCGGCGCGGGGGTATCCTACGAGCAGTACTTC
CASSPWTGAGVSYEQYF
>TRBV5-6|TRBJ1-1|.|.
TGTGCCAGCAGCTTGGATCGGTTTGGCACTGAAGCTTTCTTT
CASSLDRFGTEAFF
>TRBV5-4|TRBJ2-7|TRBD2|.
TGTGCCAGCAGCTTGGCGGGGGGGAGCTACGAGCAGTACTTC
CASSLAGGSYEQYF
>TRBV5-4|TRBJ2-5|TRBD2|.
TGTGCCAGCAGCCTCGTGCGGGGGGCTGTAACAGAGACCCAGTACTTC
CASSLVRGAVTETQYF
>TRBV24-1|TRBJ2-1|TRBD1|.
TGTGCCACCAGTCCGGGACAGGGGGTTCTTGATGAGCAGTTCTTC
CATSPGQGVLDEQFF
>TRBV20-1|TRBJ2-3|TRBD2|once
TGCAGTGCGAGTCCTAGCGGGGGGGCGGAAGATACGCAGTATTTT
CSASPSGGAEDTQYF
>TRBV7-2|TRBJ2-1|.|once
TGTGCCAGCAGCTTAGTCGCGGCTAGCTCCTACAATGAGCAGTTCTTC
CASSLVAASSYNEQFF
>TRBV25-1|TRBJ1-2|TRBD1|.
TGTGCCAGCAGTGGTTTCCAGGGGGCTCTTCGCTATGGCTACACCTTC
CASSGFQGALRYGYTF
>TRBV7-8|TRBJ2-7|.|.
TGTGCCAGCAGCCCCGGGAGTTACGAGCAGTACTTC
CASSPGSYEQYF
>TRBV5-1|TRBJ2-1|TRBD1|.
TGCGCCAGCAGCGGGCACCGGGACAGGGGGTTATACAATGAGCAGTTCTTC
CASSGHRDRGLYNEQFF
>TRBV6-4|TRBJ1-6|TRBD1|once
TGTGCCAGCAGTTCCCCCCCTGACAGGGTCGGGCCTTATTCACCCCTCCACTTT
CASSSPPDRVGPYSPLHF
>TRBV4-3|TRBJ1-2|.|.
TGCGCCAGCAGCCAAGGGGTCGAACAGCTCTATGGCTACACCTTC
CASSQGVEQLYGYTF
>TRBV19|TRBJ1-3|TRBD1|.
TGTGCCAGTACCAGTCCCGGGACAGGGGGAAGCTCTGGAAACACCATATATTTT
CASTSPGTGGSSGNTIYF
>TRBV5-8|TRBJ1-2|.|.
TGTGCCGACGAAAGACAGGTCTATGGCTACACCTTC
CADERQVYGYTF
>TRBV18|TRBJ1-1|TRBD1|once
TGTGCCAGCTCCTTATCGGACAGGGAGAGAACTGAAGCTTTCTTT
CASSLSDRERTEAFF
>TRBV2|TRBJ1-1|.|.
TGTGCCAGCAGTGGCGGAGGCCAGTCAGCTTTCTTT
CASSGGGQSAFF
>TRBV7-9|TRBJ2-1|.|.
TGTGCCAGCAGCGTATACAATGAGCAGTTCTTC
CASSVYNEQFF